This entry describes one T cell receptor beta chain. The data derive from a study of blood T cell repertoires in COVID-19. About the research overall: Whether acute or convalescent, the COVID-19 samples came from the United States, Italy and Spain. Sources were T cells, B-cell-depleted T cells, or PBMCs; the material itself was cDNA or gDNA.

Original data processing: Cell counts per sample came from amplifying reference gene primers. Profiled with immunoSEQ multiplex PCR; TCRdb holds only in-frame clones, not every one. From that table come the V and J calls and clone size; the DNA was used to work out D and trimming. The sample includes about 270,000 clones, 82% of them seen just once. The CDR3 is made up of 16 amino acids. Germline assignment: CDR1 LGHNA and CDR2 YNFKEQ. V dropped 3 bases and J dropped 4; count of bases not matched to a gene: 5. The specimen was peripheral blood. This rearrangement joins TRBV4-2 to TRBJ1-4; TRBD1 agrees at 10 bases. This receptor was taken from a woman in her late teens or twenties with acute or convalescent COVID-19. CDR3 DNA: TGTGCCAGCAGCCAGACAGGGGGCAGAATTAATGAAAAACTGTTTTTT. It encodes CASSQTGGRINEKLFF.